A single T cell receptor (beta chain) is shown here with its context. This sample stems from a study of CXCR3-negative and CXCR3-positive naive CD8 T cells. The CDR3 runs 12 residues. The germline CDR1 and CDR2 sequences are SQVTM and ANQGSEA. 5' RACE with UMI labels generated the TRB cDNA libraries. From the 5' RACE reads, TCRdb lists one entry per CDR3 protein and no DNA. Its table lists 150,000 or so distinct CDR3 sequences. This sequence originates from a human donor in good health. Some clones in this sample may be carry-over from other donors' samples. V is TRBV29-1 and J is TRBJ2-7; TCRdb indicates TRBD2, and absent DNA this call remains unverified. Sequenced: naive CXCR3- CD8+ T cells from blood. Subset denoted: CD45RO-CCR7+CD27+CD95- naive CD8+ T cells lacking CXCR3 (TNR3-). The CDR3 reads CSVIAGDGEQYF.